The clone carrying this TCR beta chain occurred many times. The antigen is unknown. This sample stems from a study of CD8 T cells in ankylosing spondylitis. Study-wide points: The study looked at matched synovial fluid samples from ankylosing spondylitis patients. Disease-linked clones were reported to be significantly enriched there. The disease-linked clones had a CD8+ phenotype and low blood frequencies. Earlier literature documents some of the motif variants in reactive arthritis synovial fluid and blood.

TCRdb re-called the 5' RACE reads with MiXCR, one entry per CDR3 protein. The table records roughly 180,000 distinct CDR3 sequences, around a tenth of them present only once. This CDR3 contains 15 residues. V was pared by 2 bases and J by 8 bases, with 10 bases of the junction left unmatched. Germline CDR1 is SQVTM and CDR2 is ANQGSEA. The specimen sequenced was blood, either unsorted or a sorted T cell fraction (not recorded which). The V call is TRBV29-1, the J call TRBJ1-2; 11 bases match TRBD1. The clonotype was recovered from a female donor with ankylosing spondylitis or in good health (not recorded which). This CDR3 reads CSVETSWTGGRGYTF. CDR3 nucleotides: TGCAGCGTTGAAACCTCCTGGACAGGGGGCAGGGGCTACACCTTC. The full variable domain, its missing parts supplied by reference TRBV29-1 and TRBJ1-2, is SAVISQKPSRDICQRGTSLTIQCQVDSQVTMMFWYRQQPGQSLTLIATANQGSEATYESGFVIDKFPISRPNLTFSTLTVSNMSPEDSSIYLCSVETSWTGGRGYTFGSGTRLTVV.